This TCR beta chain originates from a study of molecular identifiers for immune sequencing clone quantification. Regarding this clonotype: A clone one base away is much larger, so this may be a read error.

One entry per CDR3 protein, called by TCRdb with MiXCR from the PCR reads. This sample has under 600,000 distinct CDR3 sequences, with about 26% found just once. Between the trimmed V and J ends, which lost 8 bases and 5 bases, there was a span of 21 bases. Germline V CDR1 and CDR2: MNHNY, SVGAGI (reference sequence). This CDR3 spans 15 amino acids. The chain combines TRBV6-6 with TRBJ1-1, with D uncertain. The clonotype was recovered from a human donor in good health. Some libraries in this study had Jurkat cell RNA spiked in. Input material: naive CD8+ T cells from blood, with Jurkat cell RNA spiked in. Noted subset: FACS-sorted CD8+CD4-CCR7+CD45RA+ naive T cells. For the CDR3, the DNA is TGTGCCAGCCTCCATGACGGTGGGGTGAGGACTGAAGCTTTCTTT. This codes for CASLHDGGVRTEAFF.